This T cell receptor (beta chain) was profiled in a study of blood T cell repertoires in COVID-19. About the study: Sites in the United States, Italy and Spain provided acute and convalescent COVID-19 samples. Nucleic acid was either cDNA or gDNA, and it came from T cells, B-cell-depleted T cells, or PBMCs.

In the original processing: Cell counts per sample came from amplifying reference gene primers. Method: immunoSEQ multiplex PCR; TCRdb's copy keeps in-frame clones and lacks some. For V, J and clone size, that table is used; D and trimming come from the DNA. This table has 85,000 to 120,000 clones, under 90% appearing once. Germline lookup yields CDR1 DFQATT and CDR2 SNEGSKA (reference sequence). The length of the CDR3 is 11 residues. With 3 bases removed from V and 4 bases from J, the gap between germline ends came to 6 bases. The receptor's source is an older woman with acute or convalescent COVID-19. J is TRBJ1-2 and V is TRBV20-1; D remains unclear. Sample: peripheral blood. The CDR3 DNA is TGCAGTGCTAGTACCAGCTATGGCTACACCTTC. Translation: CSASTSYGYTF.